One sample yielded the 18 T cell receptor beta chains listed below, sequenced in a study of T-cell reconstitution after alpha-beta-depleted transplantation in children. The authors prepared the TCRbeta library with unique molecular identifiers. MiXCR, applied by TCRdb to the PCR reads, yields one record per CDR3 protein. The sample records 250,000 to 400,000 distinct CDR3 sequences, more than 20% being singletons. The sequenced sample was PBMCs, mostly from graft donor cells, obtained 180 days after TCRalphabeta/CD19-depleted stem cell transplant. The receptors originated from a male patient between 5 and 17 years old who had a stem cell transplant for acute lymphoblastic leukemia, so the T cells may come from the graft donor.

The V and J genes are TRBV20-1 and TRBJ2-5; the match to TRBD2 covers 13 bases. Per germline, CDR1 DFQATT and CDR2 SNEGSKA (reference sequence). With V trimmed by 5 bases and J by 4 bases, 25 bases remained unmatched. The CDR3 totals 21 residues. CDR3 nucleotides: TGCAGTGCTTTGAGGGCGTGGGACAGGTTCACTGGGACTAGCGGGACAGAGACCCAGTACTTC. This sequence encodes CSALRAWDRFTGTSGTETQYF.

In its sample, this clonotype was seen a few times. In DNA, the CDR3 is TGTGCCACCAGCGGCCCTTGGGGAGCCAAAAACATTCAGTACTTC. Translating gives CATSGPWGAKNIQYF. This chain uses TRBV24-1 with TRBJ2-4; the D is unclear. V lost 7 bases, J lost 0 bases, and 12 bases lay in between. The length of the CDR3 is 15 residues. Looked up from germline, CDR1 is KGHDR and CDR2 is SFDVKD.

This clonotype has a handful of counts. This chain uses TRBV7-9 with TRBJ1-1; D might be TRBD1 (5 bases). CDR3 length equals 16 residues. Trimming pared 2 bases from V and 0 bases from J, leaving 13 bases between. Germline CDR1 reads SEHNR; CDR2 reads FQNEAQ (reference sequence). The CDR3 DNA follows: TGTGCCAGCAGCTTATCCGGGGCCCGCATGAACACTGAAGCTTTCTTT. Translated, it gives CASSLSGARMNTEAFF.

Only a few counts were recorded for this clonotype. The gene calls are TRBV5-6 and TRBJ1-2; D gene unclear. The CDR3 is 14 residues long. Germline V gives CDR1 SGHDT, CDR2 YYEEEE. V lost 4 bases and J 2 bases, leaving 12 bases between the germline ends. This CDR3 reads CASSPTGVNYGYTF. The DNA of the CDR3 is TGTGCCAGCAGCCCTACGGGAGTAAACTATGGCTACACCTTC. Full variable domain (rest looked up from reference TRBV5-6 and TRBJ1-2): DAGVTQSPTHLIKTRGQQVTLRCSPKSGHDTVSWYQQALGQGPQFIFQYYEEEERQRGNFPDRFSGHQFPNYSSELNVNALLLGDSALYLCASSPTGVNYGYTFGSGTRLTVV.

Only a few counts were recorded for this clonotype. The CDR3 DNA is TGCGCCAGCTCCTACCGACCCAAGACTGAAGCTTTCTTT. The encoded protein is CASSYRPKTEAFF. The chain employs TRBV5-1 and TRBJ1-1, with no clear D. Deletions cut 7 bases from V and 5 bases from J, with 15 bases between. Per germline, CDR1 SGHRS and CDR2 YFSETQ. The CDR3 totals 13 residues.

The J gene is TRBJ2-5, the V gene TRBV5-1; 7 nucleotides match TRBD2. Germline-derived CDR1 and CDR2 are SGHRS and YFSETQ. The CDR3 spans 12 residues. Trimming at V came to 5 bases and at J to 4 bases, leaving 2 bases not matched to a gene. The CDR3 bases are TGCGCCAGCAGAGCGGGGCGAGAGACCCAGTACTTC. Translating it yields CASRAGRETQYF. The variable domain in full, completed from reference TRBV5-1 and TRBJ2-5, reads KAGVTQTPRYLIKTRGQQVTLSCSPISGHRSVSWYQQTPGQGLQFLFEYFSETQRNKGNFPGRFSGRQFSNSRSEMNVSTLELGDSALYLCASRAGRETQYFGPGTRLLVL.

The chain combines TRBV12-3 or TRBV12-4 with TRBJ2-7; D is perhaps TRBD1 or TRBD2 (5 bases each). CDR3 length: 14 amino acids. V lost 5 bases and J 2 bases, leaving 13 bases between the germline ends. The CDR3 sequence is CASSGRDATYEQYF. CDR3 bases: TGTGCCAGCAGTGGCCGGGACGCCACCTACGAGCAGTACTTC.

Ten or more counts support this clonotype. This chain joins TRBV5-5 and TRBJ2-1; TRBD2 matches at 10 bases. CDR1 and CDR2 from the germline V gene are SGHKS and YYEKEE (reference sequence). Trimming cost V 4 bases and J 3 bases; bases outside gene matches: 4. The CDR3 runs to 15 residues. CDR3 DNA sequence: TGTGCCAGCAGCCGAACTAGCGGGGTCTACAATGAGCAGTTCTTC. This sequence encodes CASSRTSGVYNEQFF.

The chain links TRBV11-1 to TRBJ2-2, with 14 nucleotides matching TRBD2. With 7 bases clipped from V and 0 bases from J, the junction kept 13 bases outside the gene matches. This CDR3 region has 20 residues. Germline V gene sequence: CDR1 SGHAT, CDR2 FQDESV (reference sequence). The CDR3 reads CASKTRPGLAGETNTGELFF. CDR3 DNA sequence: TGTGCCAGCAAAACAAGACCGGGACTAGCGGGAGAAACGAACACCGGGGAGCTGTTTTTT.

The chain is built from TRBV4-1 and TRBJ2-7; 13 nucleotides line up with TRBD2. In germline, CDR1 is MGHRA, CDR2 YSYEKL. The CDR3 is made up of 17 amino acids. Losses at the gene ends were 3 bases for V and 1 base for J; bases not matched to a gene: 6. The CDR3 DNA is TGCGCCAGCAGCCAGATCCCGGGACTAGCGGGGTCCTACGAGCAGTACTTC. This sequence encodes CASSQIPGLAGSYEQYF.

There are a few counts of this clonotype. The V gene is TRBV15, the J gene TRBJ2-6; a weak D match, TRBD1 (6 bases). Germline CDR1 reads LNHNV; CDR2 reads YYDKDF (reference sequence). Trimming cost V 5 bases and J 13 bases, with 15 bases left between them. The CDR3 has 13 amino acids. The CDR3 sequence is CATSGPGHIVLTF. The CDR3 bases are TGTGCCACCAGCGGCCCGGGACATATAGTCCTGACTTTC.

This clonotype showed up just a few times. V is TRBV5-1 and J is TRBJ1-2; TRBD1 matches at 9 bases. CDR1 and CDR2 from the germline V gene are SGHRS and YFSETQ. This CDR3 is 16 amino acids long. After removal of 1 base from V and 5 bases from J, the junction contained 9 bases not matched to a gene. CDR3 residues: CASSLFTGGASYGYTF. As DNA, the CDR3 is TGCGCCAGCAGCTTGTTTACAGGGGGCGCATCGTATGGCTACACCTTC.

In this sample, this clonotype turned up a few times. This chain links TRBV20-1 with TRBJ1-2; 9 bases line up with TRBD1. The CDR3 totals 17 residues. V trimming: 2 bases; J trimming: 0 bases; junction bases outside the gene matches: 10. Germline CDR1 reads DFQATT; CDR2 reads SNEGSKA (reference sequence). The DNA for the CDR3 is TGCAGTGCTAGATCGTGGCGGGGACAGGGCGCTAACTATGGCTACACCTTC. This sequence encodes CSARSWRGQGANYGYTF.

Concerning this clonotype: One end of the junction varies from germline; a read error may be responsible. CDR3 DNA sequence: TGTGCCAGCAGCGCACAGAACTATGGCCACACCTTC. Encoded protein: CASSAQNYGHTF. The chain is built from TRBV7-9 and TRBJ1-2; D is undetermined. The CDR3 has 12 residues. Germline assignment: CDR1 SEHNR and CDR2 FQNEAQ (reference sequence).

This clonotype occurred many times. The chain couples TRBV29-1 to TRBJ2-7, with 9 bases that match TRBD2. The CDR3 contains 12 residues. Germline values: CDR1 SQVTM, CDR2 ANQGSEA. Trimming at V came to 6 bases and at J to 3 bases, leaving 3 bases not matched to a gene. This CDR3 is CSVGAGGYEQYF. The CDR3 DNA is TGCAGCGTAGGAGCGGGGGGCTACGAGCAGTACTTC.

Concerning this clonotype: This likely comes from a read error, as the CDR3 has no conserved phenylalanine or tryptophan at its end. The DNA is omitted, as the CDR3 cannot be located on it reliably, and the CDR3 follows TCRdb's listing. The rearrangement uses TRBV24-1 and TRBJ2-7; the DNA was not used to check the table's D call, TRBD2. Germline loops: CDR1 KGHDR, CDR2 SFDVKD. The CDR3 is 8 residues long, ends included. CDR3: CATSEFLR.

The chain carries TRBV18 and TRBJ1-2, with TRBD1 matching 7 bases. Germline V gene sequence: CDR1 KGHSH, CDR2 LQKENI. The CDR3 has 16 residues. V shed 4 bases and J 0 bases; nucleotides not matched to a gene: 8. The CDR3 DNA reads TGTGCCAGCTCACGACTAACAGGGGAAGCTAACTATGGCTACACCTTC. Translating gives CASSRLTGEANYGYTF.

The chain carries TRBV20-1 and TRBJ2-7, with no clear D. The CDR3 totals 11 residues. In germline, CDR1 is DFQATT, CDR2 SNEGSKA (reference sequence). The V end lost 2 bases, the J end lost 5 bases, and 7 bases lay between the germline ends. The chain's CDR3 is CSARQADEQYF. Written as DNA, the CDR3 is TGCAGTGCTAGACAGGCAGACGAGCAGTACTTC.